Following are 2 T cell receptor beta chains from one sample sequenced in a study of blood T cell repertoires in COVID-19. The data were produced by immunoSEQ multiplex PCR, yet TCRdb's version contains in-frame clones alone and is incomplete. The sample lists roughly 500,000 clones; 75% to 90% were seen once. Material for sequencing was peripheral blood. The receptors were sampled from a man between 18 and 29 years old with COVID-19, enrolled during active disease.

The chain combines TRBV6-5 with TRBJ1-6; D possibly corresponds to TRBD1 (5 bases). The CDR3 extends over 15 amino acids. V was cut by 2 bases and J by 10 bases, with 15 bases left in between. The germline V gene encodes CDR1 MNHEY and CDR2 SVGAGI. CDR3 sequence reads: CASSYRQGTESPLHF. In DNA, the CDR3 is TGTGCCAGCAGTTACCGGCAGGGAACGGAATCACCCCTCCACTTT.

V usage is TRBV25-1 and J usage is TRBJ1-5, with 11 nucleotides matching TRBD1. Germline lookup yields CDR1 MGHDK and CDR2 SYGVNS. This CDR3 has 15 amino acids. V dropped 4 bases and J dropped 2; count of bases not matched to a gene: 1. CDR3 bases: TGTGCCAGCAGTGGGACAGGGGGCCGCAATCAGCCCCAGCATTTT. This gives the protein CASSGTGGRNQPQHF.